This T cell receptor beta chain was documented in a study of blood T cell repertoires in COVID-19. Study background: There were acute and convalescent COVID-19 samples, and they came from the United States, Italy and Spain. Sources were T cells, B-cell-depleted T cells, or PBMCs; the material itself was cDNA or gDNA.

Original handling: Reference gene primer amplification gave nucleated cell count estimates. Generated by immunoSEQ multiplex PCR, the TCRdb table keeps only in-frame clones and is missing some. V and J calls and clone size are copied from that table; D and trimming were computed from the DNA. The sample lists more than 200,000 clones, roughly 90% seen once, with around 1.6% in the top ten. CDR1 and CDR2 (germline): SGHDT, YYEEEE. The CDR3 totals 15 residues. V was cut by 2 bases and J by 1 base, with 12 bases left in between. The rearrangement uses TRBV5-6 and TRBJ1-1, with no clear D. This receptor was obtained from a man between 65 and 85 years old with acute or convalescent COVID-19. The material sequenced was peripheral blood. The CDR3 reads CASSLQRGPNTEAFF. CDR3 DNA: TGTGCCAGCAGCTTACAACGGGGTCCGAACACTGAAGCTTTCTTT.